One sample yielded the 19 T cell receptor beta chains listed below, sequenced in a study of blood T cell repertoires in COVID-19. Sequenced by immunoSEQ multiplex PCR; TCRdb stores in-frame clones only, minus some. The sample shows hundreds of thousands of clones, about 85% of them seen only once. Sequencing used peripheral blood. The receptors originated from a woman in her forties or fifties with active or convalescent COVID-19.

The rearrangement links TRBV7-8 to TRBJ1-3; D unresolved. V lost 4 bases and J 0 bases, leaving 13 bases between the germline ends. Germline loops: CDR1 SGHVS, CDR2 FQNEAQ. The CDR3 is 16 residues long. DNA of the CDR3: TGTGCCAGCAGCTCCGTCGGTTTTGTCTCTGGAAACACCATATATTTT. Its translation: CASSSVGFVSGNTIYF.

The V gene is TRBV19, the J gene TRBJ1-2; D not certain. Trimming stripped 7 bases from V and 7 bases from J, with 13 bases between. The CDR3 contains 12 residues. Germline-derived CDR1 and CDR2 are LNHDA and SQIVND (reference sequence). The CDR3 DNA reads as TGTGCCAGTATTAGCGGGTCCGGTGGCTACACCTTC. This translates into CASISGSGGYTF.

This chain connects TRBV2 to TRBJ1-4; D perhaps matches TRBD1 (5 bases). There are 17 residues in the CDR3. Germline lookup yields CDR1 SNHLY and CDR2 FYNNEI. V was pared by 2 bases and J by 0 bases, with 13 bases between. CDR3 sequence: CASSETRGGATNEKLFF. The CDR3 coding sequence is TGTGCCAGCAGTGAAACAAGAGGAGGGGCAACTAATGAAAAACTGTTTTTT. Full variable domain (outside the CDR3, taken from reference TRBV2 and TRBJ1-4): EPEVTQTPSHQVTQMGQEVILRCVPISNHLYFYWYRQILGQKVEFLVSFYNNEISEKSEIFDDQFSVERPDGSNFTLKIRSTKLEDSAMYFCASSETRGGATNEKLFFGSGTQLSVL.

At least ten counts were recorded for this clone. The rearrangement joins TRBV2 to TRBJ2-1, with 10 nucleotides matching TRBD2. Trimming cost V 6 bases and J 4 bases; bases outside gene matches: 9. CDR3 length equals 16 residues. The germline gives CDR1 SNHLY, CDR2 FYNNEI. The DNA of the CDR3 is TGTGCCAGCAGATCGGTAGGGACTAGCGCATACAATGAGCAGTTCTTC. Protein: CASRSVGTSAYNEQFF.

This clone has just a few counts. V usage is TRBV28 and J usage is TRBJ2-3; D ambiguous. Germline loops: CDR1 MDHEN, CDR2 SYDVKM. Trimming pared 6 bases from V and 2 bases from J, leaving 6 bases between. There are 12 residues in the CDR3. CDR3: CASSLNTDTQYF. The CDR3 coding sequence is TGTGCCAGCAGCCTAAACACAGATACGCAGTATTTT.

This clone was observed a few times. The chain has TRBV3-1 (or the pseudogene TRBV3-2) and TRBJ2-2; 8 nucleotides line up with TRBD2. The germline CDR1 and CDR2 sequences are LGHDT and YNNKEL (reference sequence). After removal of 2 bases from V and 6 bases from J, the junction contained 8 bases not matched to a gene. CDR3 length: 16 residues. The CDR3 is CASSQLKAGGSGELFF. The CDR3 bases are TGTGCCAGCAGCCAACTCAAGGCGGGGGGCTCCGGGGAGCTGTTTTTT.

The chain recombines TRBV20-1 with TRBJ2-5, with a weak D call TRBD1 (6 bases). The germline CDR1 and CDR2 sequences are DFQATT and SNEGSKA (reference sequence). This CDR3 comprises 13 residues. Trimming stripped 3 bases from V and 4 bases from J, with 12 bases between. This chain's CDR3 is CSASWLGAETQYF. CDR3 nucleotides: TGCAGTGCTAGTTGGTTGGGGGCAGAGACCCAGTACTTC.

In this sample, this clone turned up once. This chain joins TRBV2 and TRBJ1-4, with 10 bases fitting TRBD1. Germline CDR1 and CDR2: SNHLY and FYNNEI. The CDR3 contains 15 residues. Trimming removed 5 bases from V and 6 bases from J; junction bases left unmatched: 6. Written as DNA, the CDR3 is TGTGCCAGCAGTCCCCTCGGGACAGGGGATGAAAAACTGTTTTTT. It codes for CASSPLGTGDEKLFF. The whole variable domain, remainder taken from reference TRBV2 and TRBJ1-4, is EPEVTQTPSHQVTQMGQEVILRCVPISNHLYFYWYRQILGQKVEFLVSFYNNEISEKSEIFDDQFSVERPDGSNFTLKIRSTKLEDSAMYFCASSPLGTGDEKLFFGSGTQLSVL.

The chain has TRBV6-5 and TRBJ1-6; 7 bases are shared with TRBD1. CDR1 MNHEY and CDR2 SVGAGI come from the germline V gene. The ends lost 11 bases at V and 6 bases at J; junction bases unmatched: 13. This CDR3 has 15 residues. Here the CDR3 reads CAWEDRWRTNSPLHF. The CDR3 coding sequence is TGTGCCTGGGAGGACAGGTGGCGAACTAATTCACCCCTCCACTTT.

The CDR3 region is CASRIRRTSDTGELFF. CDR3 DNA sequence: TGTGCCAGCAGAATCCGGAGGACTAGCGACACCGGGGAGCTGTTTTTT. The chain links TRBV21-1 to TRBJ2-2; the DNA was not used to check the table's D call, TRBD2. TRBV21-1 is a pseudogene locus. This CDR3 has 16 amino acids.

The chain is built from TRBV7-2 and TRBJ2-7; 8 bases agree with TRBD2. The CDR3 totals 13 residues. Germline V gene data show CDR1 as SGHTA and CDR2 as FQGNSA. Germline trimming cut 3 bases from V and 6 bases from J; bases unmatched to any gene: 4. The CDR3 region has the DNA TGTGCCAGCAGCTTGAGCGGGAGTACCGAGCAGTACTTC. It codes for CASSLSGSTEQYF. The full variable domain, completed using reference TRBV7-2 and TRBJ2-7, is GAGVSQSPSNKVTEKGKDVELRCDPISGHTALYWYRQSLGQGLEFLIYFQGNSAPDKSGLPSDRFSAERTGGSVSTLTIQRTQQEDSAVYLCASSLSGSTEQYFGPGTRLTVT.

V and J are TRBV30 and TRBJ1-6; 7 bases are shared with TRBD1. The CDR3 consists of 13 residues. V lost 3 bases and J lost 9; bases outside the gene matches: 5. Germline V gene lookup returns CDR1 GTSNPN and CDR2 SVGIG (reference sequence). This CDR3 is CAWSRQGSSPLHF. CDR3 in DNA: TGTGCCTGGAGCCGACAGGGAAGTTCACCCCTCCACTTT. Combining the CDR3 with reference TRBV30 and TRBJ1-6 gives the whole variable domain SQTIHQWPATLVQPVGSPLSLECTVEGTSNPNLYWYRQAAGRGLQLLFYSVGIGQISSEVPQNLSASRPQDRQFILSSKKLLLSDSGFYLCAWSRQGSSPLHFGNGTRLTVT.

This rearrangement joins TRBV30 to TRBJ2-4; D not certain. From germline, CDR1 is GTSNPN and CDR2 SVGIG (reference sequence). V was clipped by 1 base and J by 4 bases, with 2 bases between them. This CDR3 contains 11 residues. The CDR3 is CAWSAKNIQYF. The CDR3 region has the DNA TGTGCCTGGAGTGCTAAAAACATTCAGTACTTC.

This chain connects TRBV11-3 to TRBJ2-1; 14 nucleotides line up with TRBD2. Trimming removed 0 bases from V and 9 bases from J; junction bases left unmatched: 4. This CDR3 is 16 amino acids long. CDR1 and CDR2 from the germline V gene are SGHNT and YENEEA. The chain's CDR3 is CASSLEGTSGSIEQFF. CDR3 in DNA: TGTGCCAGCAGCTTAGAGGGGACTAGCGGGAGTATTGAGCAGTTCTTC.

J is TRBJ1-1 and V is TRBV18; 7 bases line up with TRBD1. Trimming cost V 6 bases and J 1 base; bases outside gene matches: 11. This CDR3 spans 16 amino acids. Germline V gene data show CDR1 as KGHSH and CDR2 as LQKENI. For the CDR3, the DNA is TGTGCCAGCTCGCTCCAGCTGGGACAGCCGAACACTGAAGCTTTCTTT. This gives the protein CASSLQLGQPNTEAFF.

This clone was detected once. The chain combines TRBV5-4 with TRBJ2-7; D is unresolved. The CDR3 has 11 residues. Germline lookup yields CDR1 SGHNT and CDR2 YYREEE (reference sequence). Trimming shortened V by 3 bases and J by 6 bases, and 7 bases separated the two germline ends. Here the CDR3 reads CASSSLGEQYF. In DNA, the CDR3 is TGTGCCAGCAGCTCCCTAGGCGAGCAGTACTTC.

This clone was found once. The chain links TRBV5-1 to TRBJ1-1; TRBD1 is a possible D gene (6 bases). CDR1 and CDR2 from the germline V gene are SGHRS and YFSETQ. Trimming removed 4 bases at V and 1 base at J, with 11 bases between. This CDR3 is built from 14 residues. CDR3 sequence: CASSKDSPNTEAFF. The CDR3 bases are TGCGCCAGCAGCAAGGACAGCCCGAACACTGAAGCTTTCTTT.

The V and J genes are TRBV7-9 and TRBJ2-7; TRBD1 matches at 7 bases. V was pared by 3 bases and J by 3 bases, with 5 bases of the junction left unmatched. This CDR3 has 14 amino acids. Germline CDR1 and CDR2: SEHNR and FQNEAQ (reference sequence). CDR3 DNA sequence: TGTGCCAGCAGCTTCCGGGACAGCTACTACGAGCAGTACTTC. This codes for CASSFRDSYYEQYF.

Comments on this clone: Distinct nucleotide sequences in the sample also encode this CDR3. The CDR3 DNA sequence: TGTGCCAGCAGTTACACGCCAGTCTCCTACAATGAGCAGTTCTTC. Its translation is CASSYTPVSYNEQFF. The chain links TRBV6-2 or TRBV6-3 to TRBJ2-1; the D is unclear. Per germline, CDR1 MNHEY and CDR2 SVGEGT. V was clipped by 2 bases and J by 0 bases, with 8 bases between them. CDR3 length equals 15 residues.